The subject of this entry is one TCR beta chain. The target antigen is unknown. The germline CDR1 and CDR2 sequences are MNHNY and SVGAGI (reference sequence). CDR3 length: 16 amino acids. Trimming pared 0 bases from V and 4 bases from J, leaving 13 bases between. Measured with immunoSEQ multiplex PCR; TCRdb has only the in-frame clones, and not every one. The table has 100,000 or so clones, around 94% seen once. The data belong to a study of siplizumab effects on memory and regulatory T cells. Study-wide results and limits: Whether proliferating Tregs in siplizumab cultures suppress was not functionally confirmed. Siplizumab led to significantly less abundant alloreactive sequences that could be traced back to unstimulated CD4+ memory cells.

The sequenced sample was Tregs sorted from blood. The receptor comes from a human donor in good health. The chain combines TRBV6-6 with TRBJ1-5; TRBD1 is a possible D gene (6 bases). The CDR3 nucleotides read TGTGCCAGCAGTTACTCTGCGGGGGGGCCTAATCAGCCCCAGCATTTT. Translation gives CASSYSAGGPNQPQHF.